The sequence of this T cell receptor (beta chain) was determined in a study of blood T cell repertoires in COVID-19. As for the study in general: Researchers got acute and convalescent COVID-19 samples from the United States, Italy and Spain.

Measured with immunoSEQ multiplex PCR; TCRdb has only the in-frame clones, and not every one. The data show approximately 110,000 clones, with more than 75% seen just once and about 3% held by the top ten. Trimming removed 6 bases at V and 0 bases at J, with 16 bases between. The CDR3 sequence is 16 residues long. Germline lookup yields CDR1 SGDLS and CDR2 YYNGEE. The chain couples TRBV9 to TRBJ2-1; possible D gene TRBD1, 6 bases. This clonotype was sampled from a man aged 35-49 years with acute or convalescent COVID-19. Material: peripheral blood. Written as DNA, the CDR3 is TGTGCCAGCACGCCGACAGGACCGAGCTCCTACAATGAGCAGTTCTTC. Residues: CASTPTGPSSYNEQFF.